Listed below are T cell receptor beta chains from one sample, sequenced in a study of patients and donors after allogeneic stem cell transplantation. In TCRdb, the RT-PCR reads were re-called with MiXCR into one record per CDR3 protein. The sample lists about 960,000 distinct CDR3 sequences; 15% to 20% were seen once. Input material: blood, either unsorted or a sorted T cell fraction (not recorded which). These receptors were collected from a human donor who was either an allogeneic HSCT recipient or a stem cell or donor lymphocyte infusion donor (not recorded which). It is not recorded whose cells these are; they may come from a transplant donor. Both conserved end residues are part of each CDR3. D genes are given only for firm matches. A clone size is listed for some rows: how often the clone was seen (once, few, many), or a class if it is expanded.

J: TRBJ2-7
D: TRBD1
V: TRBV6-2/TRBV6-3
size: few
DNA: TGTGCCAGCAGTTACGGGCCCCGGGACAGGGGGCGCTTAGAGCAGTACTTC
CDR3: CASSYGPRDRGRLEQYF

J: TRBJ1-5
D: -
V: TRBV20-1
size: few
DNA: TGCAGTGCTAGAGTGGACCGAAAAAATCAGCCCCAGCATTTT
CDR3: CSARVDRKNQPQHF

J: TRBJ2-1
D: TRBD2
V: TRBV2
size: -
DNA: TGTGCCAGCAGTCCGCAGGGACTAGCGGGAGGGAATGAGCAGTTCTTC
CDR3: CASSPQGLAGGNEQFF

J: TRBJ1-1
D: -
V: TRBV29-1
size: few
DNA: TGCAGCGTCCCGCTCGGGGACATCAGGAACACTGAAGCTTTCTTT
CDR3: CSVPLGDIRNTEAFF

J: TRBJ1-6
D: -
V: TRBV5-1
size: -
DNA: TGCGCCAGCAGCCTTGGCCTTGGCCTCCACTTT
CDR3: CASSLGLGLHF

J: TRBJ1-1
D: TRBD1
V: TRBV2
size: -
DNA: TGTGCCAGCAGCGGGACAGGGGCGTTGAACACTGAAGCTTTCTTT
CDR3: CASSGTGALNTEAFF

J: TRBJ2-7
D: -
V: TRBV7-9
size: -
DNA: TGTGCCAGCAGCTTAGTCGACTACCCCTACGAGCAGTACTTC
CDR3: CASSLVDYPYEQYF

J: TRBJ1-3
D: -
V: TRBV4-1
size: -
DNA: TGCGCCAGCAGCCAAGGCCCGGGGGCAGTTGGAAACACCATATATTTT
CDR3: CASSQGPGAVGNTIYF

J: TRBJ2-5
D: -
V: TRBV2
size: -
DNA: TGTGCCAGCAATACAGTCCGCCAAGAGACCCAGTACTTC
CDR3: CASNTVRQETQYF

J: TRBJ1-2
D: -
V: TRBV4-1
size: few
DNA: TGCGCCAGCAGCCAAGATAGGACCGGGGCCCGAGGTGGCTACACCTTC
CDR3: CASSQDRTGARGGYTF

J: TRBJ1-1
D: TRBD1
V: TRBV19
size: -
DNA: TGTGCCAGTAACTCTGTGGACAGGGGAAGGTCTGAAGCTTTCTTT
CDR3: CASNSVDRGRSEAFF

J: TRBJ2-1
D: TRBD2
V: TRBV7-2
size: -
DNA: TGTGCCAGCAGCTTATTGGTCGCGGGGGGGTACAATGAGCAGTTCTTC
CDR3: CASSLLVAGGYNEQFF

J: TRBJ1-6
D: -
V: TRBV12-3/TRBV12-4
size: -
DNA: TGTGCCAGCAGTTTGGGAGCCCGGGCTTCACCCCTCCACTTT
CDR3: CASSLGARASPLHF

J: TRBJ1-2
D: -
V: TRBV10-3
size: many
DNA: TGTGCCATCAGAATGACCAGAGCTAACTATGGCTACACCTTC
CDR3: CAIRMTRANYGYTF

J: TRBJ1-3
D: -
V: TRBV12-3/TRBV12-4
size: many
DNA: TGTGCCAGCAGTCCCGACTCTGGAAACACCATATATTTT
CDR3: CASSPDSGNTIYF

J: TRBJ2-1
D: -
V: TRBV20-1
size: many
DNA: TGCAGTGCTTCGGCACGGAATGAGCAGTTCTTC
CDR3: CSASARNEQFF

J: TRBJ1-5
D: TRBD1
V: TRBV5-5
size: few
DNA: TGTGCCAGCAGCCCCGGACAGGGGATTGGGAGCAATCAGCCCCAGCATTTT
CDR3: CASSPGQGIGSNQPQHF

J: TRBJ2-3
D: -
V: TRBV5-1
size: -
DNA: TGCGCCAGCAGCTTGGCTGCCCCCCCGGATACGCAGTATTTT
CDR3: CASSLAAPPDTQYF

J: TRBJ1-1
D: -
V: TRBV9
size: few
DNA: TGTGCCAGCAGCGTAGTTGGAACGAACACTGAAGCTTTCTTT
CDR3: CASSVVGTNTEAFF

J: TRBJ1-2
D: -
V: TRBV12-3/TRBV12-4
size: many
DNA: TGTGCCAGCAGTCCCATCCGACGGGGAGAGGGTGGCTACACCTTC
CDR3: CASSPIRRGEGGYTF

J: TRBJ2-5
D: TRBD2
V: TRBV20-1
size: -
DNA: TGCAGTGCTATCAGCGGGGGGGCGGAAGAGACCCAGTACTTC
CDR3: CSAISGGAEETQYF

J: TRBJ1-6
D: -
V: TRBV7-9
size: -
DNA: TGTGCCAGCAGCTTATCGCAGGGAGAGGCACCCCTCCACTTT
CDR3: CASSLSQGEAPLHF

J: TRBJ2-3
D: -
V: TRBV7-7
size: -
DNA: TGTGCTAGCAGCTCCCGGGGCGCAGGGACGCAGTATTTT
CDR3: CASSSRGAGTQYF

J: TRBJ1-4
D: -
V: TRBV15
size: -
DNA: TGTGCCACCAGCAGAGGCAGGGTGGGAGAAAAACTGTTTTTT
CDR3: CATSRGRVGEKLFF

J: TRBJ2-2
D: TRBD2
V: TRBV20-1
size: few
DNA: TGCAGTGCTCCAAGACTAGCGGGAGGGTTTGGGGAGCTGTTTTTT
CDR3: CSAPRLAGGFGELFF

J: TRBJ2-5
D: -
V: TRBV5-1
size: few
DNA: TGCGCCAGCAGCTTCCTCGCGGGGCCGTACCAAGAGACCCAGTACTTC
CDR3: CASSFLAGPYQETQYF

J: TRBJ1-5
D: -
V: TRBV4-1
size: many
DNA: TGCGCCAGCAGCCAATTGGAAGAGCGGCCCCAGCATTTT
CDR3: CASSQLEERPQHF

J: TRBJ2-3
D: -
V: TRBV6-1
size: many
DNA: TGTGCCAGCAGGTCTTACAGCACAGATACGCAGTATTTT
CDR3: CASRSYSTDTQYF

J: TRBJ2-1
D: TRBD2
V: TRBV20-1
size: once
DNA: TGCAGTGCTAAGTCGGGACTAGCGGGAGATGAGCAGTTCTTC
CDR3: CSAKSGLAGDEQFF

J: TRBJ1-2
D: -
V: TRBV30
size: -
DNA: TGTGCCTGGAGTAGTCAAGAGTACTATGGCTACACCTTC
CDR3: CAWSSQEYYGYTF

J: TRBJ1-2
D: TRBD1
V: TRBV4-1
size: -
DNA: TGCGCCAGCAGCCAAGGGGACAGGTGGGATGGCTACACCTTC
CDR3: CASSQGDRWDGYTF

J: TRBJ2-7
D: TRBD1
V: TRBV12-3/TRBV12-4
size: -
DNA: TGTGCCAGCAGCCCCGGACAGGGGATAGATATATACGAGCAGTACTTC
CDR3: CASSPGQGIDIYEQYF

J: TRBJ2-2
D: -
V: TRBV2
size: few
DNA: TGTGCCAGCTTCAAAGACGCGAACACCGGGGAGCTGTTTTTT
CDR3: CASFKDANTGELFF

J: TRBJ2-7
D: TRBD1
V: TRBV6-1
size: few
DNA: TGTGCCACGCGAACAGGGGATCGTGGATTCAACGAGCAGTACTTC
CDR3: CATRTGDRGFNEQYF

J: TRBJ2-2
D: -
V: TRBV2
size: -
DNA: TGTGCCAGCAGTGTCGGTAGTCCGGGACCACCAAACACCGGGGAGCTGTTTTTT
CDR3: CASSVGSPGPPNTGELFF

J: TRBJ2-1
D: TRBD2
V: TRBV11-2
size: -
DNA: TGTGCCAGCAGCTGGGCTAGCGGGGGGCTAAATGAGCAGTTCTTC
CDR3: CASSWASGGLNEQFF

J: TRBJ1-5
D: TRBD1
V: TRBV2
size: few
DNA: TGTGCCAGCAGGGGACAGGGGATGGGCCCCTTCAATCAGCCCCAGCATTTT
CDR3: CASRGQGMGPFNQPQHF

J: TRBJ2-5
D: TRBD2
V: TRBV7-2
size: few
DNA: TGTGCCAGCAGCTTATTTACCGCGGGGGGCGGGGAGACCCAGTACTTC
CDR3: CASSLFTAGGGETQYF

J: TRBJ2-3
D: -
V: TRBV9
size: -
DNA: TGTGCCAGCAGCATCGGACTTTTACGAGATACGCAGTATTTT
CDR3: CASSIGLLRDTQYF

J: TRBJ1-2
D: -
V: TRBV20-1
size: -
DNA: TGCAGTGCTAGAGATCGGACTGGCTACACCTTC
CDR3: CSARDRTGYTF

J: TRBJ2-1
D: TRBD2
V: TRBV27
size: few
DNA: TGTGCCACGGGACTAGATATATACAATGAGCAGTTCTTC
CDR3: CATGLDIYNEQFF

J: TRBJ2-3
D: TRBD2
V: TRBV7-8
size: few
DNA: TGTGCCAGCAGCTTTATAGCGGGGGGGCAGGGAGATACGCAGTATTTT
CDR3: CASSFIAGGQGDTQYF

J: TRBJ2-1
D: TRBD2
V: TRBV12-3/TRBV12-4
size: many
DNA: TGTGCCAGCAGTCCCCTAGCGGGAAGCTCCTACAATGAGCAGTTCTTC
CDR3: CASSPLAGSSYNEQFF

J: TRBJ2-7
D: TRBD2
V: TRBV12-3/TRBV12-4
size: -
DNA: TGTGCCAGCACTAGCGGGAGCCCCCACTACGAGCAGTACTTC
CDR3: CASTSGSPHYEQYF

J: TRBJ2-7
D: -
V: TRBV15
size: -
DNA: TGTGCCACCAGCTATGCCGGGATCTCCTACGAGCAGTACTTC
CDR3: CATSYAGISYEQYF

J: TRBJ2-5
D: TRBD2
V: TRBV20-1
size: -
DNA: TGCAGTGCCGCCCTAGCGGGGGGCGGGGAGACCCAGTACTTC
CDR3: CSAALAGGGETQYF

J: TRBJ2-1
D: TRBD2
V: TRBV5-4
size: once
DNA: TGTGCCAGCAGCTTGGCCTCTAGCGGGGGATACAATGAGCAGTTCTTC
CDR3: CASSLASSGGYNEQFF

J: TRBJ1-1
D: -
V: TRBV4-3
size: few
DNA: TGCGCCAGCAGCCTGAACAGGGACATGAACACTGAAGCTTTCTTT
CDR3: CASSLNRDMNTEAFF

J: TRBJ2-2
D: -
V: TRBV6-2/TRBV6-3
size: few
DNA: TGTGCCAGCAGTTACTCGCTATACACCGGGGAGCTGTTTTTT
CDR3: CASSYSLYTGELFF